Listed here is a single TCR beta chain. Measured with immunoSEQ multiplex PCR; TCRdb has only the in-frame clones, and not every one. The sample lists 55,000 to 65,000 clones, 70% to 90% occurring once. This entry comes from a study of blood T cell repertoires in COVID-19. For the study at large: Sites in the United States, Italy and Spain provided acute and convalescent COVID-19 samples.

The specimen was peripheral blood. This receptor was identified in a woman aged 55 to 70 with active COVID-19.

CDR3 bases: TGTGCCTGGAGTGTCAAACGTAGCGGGAGATCGAACACTGAAGCTTTCTTT. Its protein product is CAWSVKRSGRSNTEAFF. V usage is TRBV30 and J usage is TRBJ1-1; D gene uncertain. This CDR3 contains 17 residues. CDR1 is GTSNPN and CDR2 is SVGIG in the germline V gene (reference sequence). Trimming removed 0 bases at V and 1 base at J, with 18 bases between.